One and the same sample provided the 4 T cell receptor beta chains below, sequenced in a study of cytomegalovirus exposure and HLA in healthy donors. TCRdb keeps only in-frame clones here, not all; method: immunoSEQ multiplex PCR. Here the sample spans 150,000 to 200,000 clones, about 80% being singletons. Sequencing was carried out using PBMCs. These receptors originate from a man between 18 and 35 years old in good health and CMV-seropositive.

The chain uses TRBV27 and TRBJ2-3; 11 nucleotides match TRBD1. Germline CDR1 MNHEY, CDR2 SMNVEV (reference sequence). The CDR3 sequence is 16 residues long. Trimming took 2 bases from V and 3 from J; bases not matched to a gene: 4. The CDR3 DNA reads TGTGCCAGCAGTTTACTGGGACAGGGGGGGACAGATACGCAGTATTTT. Amino acid sequence: CASSLLGQGGTDTQYF.

The V gene is TRBV4-3, the J gene TRBJ2-7, with 8 nucleotides matching TRBD1. V lost 1 base and J lost 5; bases outside the gene matches: 7. The CDR3 contains 15 residues. The germline V gene encodes CDR1 LGHNA and CDR2 YSLEER. The CDR3 reads CASSQVIGQGDEQYF. CDR3 DNA: TGCGCCAGCAGCCAAGTAATAGGACAGGGCGACGAGCAGTACTTC.

The chain joins TRBV9 to TRBJ2-7; the match to TRBD1 covers 11 bases. The CDR3 runs 15 residues. Per germline, CDR1 SGDLS and CDR2 YYNGEE. Trimming cost V 3 bases and J 0 bases; bases outside gene matches: 2. As DNA, the CDR3 is TGTGCCAGCAGCGCCGGGACAGGGGGCTCCTACGAGCAGTACTTC. As protein: CASSAGTGGSYEQYF.

The genes are TRBV28 and TRBJ2-7, with TRBD2 identical over 8 bases. Losses at the gene ends were 4 bases for V and 3 bases for J; bases not matched to a gene: 8. Germline V lookup: CDR1 MDHEN, CDR2 SYDVKM. The CDR3 totals 15 residues. The CDR3 nucleotides are TGTGCCAGCAGTTGGAGCGGGAGCGTCGGCTACGAGCAGTACTTC. It is translated as CASSWSGSVGYEQYF.